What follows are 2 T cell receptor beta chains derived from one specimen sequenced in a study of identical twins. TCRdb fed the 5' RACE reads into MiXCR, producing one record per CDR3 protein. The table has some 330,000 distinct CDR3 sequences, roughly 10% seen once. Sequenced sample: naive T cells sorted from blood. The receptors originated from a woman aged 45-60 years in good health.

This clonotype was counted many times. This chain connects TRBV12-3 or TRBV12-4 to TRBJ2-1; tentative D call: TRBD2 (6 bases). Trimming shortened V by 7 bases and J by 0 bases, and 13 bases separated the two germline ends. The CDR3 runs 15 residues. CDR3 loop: CASTLAGSSYNEQFF. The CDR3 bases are TGTGCCAGCACCTTGGCGGGGAGCTCCTACAATGAGCAGTTCTTC.

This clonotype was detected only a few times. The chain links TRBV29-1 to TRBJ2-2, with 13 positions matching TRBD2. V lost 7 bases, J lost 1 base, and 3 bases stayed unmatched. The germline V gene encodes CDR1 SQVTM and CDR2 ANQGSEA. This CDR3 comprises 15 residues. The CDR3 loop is CSGLAGGLNTGELFF. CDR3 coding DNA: TGCAGCGGACTAGCGGGAGGACTGAACACCGGGGAGCTGTTTTTT.